Below, 25 T cell receptor beta chains from the same sample are listed, as sequenced in a study of vaccination effects on CD4 cells after COVID-19. Expansion with viral peptide pools was applied to antigen-specific CD4+ T cells by the ViraFEST assay prior to sequencing. Following 10 days of culture, CD4+ T cells were isolated. PCR showed that the person got SARS-CoV-2 infection at some point between March and December 2020. The vaccine given was either BNT162b2 or mRNA-1273, in two doses. The antigens of these receptors remain unknown. The method was immunoSEQ multiplex PCR; TCRdb's version includes in-frame clones alone and lacks a portion of them. Among 17,000 or so clones listed, around 80% were seen once. The specimen comprised CD4+ T cells from PBMCs cultured with SARS-CoV-2 spike peptides, sampled after COVID-19 vaccination. The source is a human donor who had a prior SARS-CoV-2 infection.

This chain uses TRBV20-1 with TRBJ2-3; 14 nucleotides align to TRBD2. Looked up from germline, CDR1 is DFQATT and CDR2 is SNEGSKA (reference sequence). Trimming took 3 bases from V and 4 from J; bases not matched to a gene: 6. The CDR3 contains 16 residues. Here the CDR3 reads CSASFGLAGGADTQYF. CDR3 DNA: TGCAGTGCTAGTTTTGGACTAGCGGGAGGTGCAGATACGCAGTATTTT.

The rearrangement links TRBV19 to TRBJ1-3; possibly TRBD1 for D (6 bases). Germline V CDR1 and CDR2: LNHDA, SQIVND (reference sequence). V lost 5 bases to trimming and J lost 4 bases, with 12 bases between them. There are 14 residues in the CDR3. The CDR3 here is CASSLRGDGNTIYF. The CDR3 DNA is TGTGCCAGTAGTCTCAGGGGTGACGGAAACACCATATATTTT. The variable domain in full, with the rest retrieved from reference TRBV19 and TRBJ1-3, is DGGITQSPKYLFRKEGQNVTLSCEQNLNHDAMYWYRQDPGQGLRLIYYSQIVNDFQKGDIAEGYSVSREKKESFPLTVTSAQKNPTAFYLCASSLRGDGNTIYFGEGSWLTVV.

In its sample, this clone was seen a few times. This chain uses TRBV20-1 with TRBJ2-1; 7 nucleotides align to TRBD1. This CDR3 is built from 11 residues. With V trimmed by 2 bases and J by 12 bases, 4 bases remained unmatched. Germline V CDR1 and CDR2: DFQATT, SNEGSKA (reference sequence). DNA for the CDR3: TGCAGTGCTAGATGGGACAGAAGGCAGTTCTTC. Translating it yields CSARWDRRQFF.

This clone came up once. V and J are TRBV10-3 and TRBJ2-3, with TRBD1 as a possible D gene (9 bases). In germline, CDR1 is ENHRY, CDR2 SYGVKD. CDR3 length: 14 residues. V dropped 6 bases and J dropped 5 bases, with 15 bases sitting between them. The CDR3 sequence is CAIRQGAGGDTQYF. In nucleotides, the CDR3 is TGTGCCATCAGACAGGGGGCGGGGGGAGATACGCAGTATTTT.

This clone has more than one count but fewer than ten. The rearrangement links TRBV7-9 to TRBJ2-2, with D maybe TRBD2 (6 bases). The CDR3 has 17 amino acids. V lost 4 bases and J lost 9, with 24 bases in between. The V gene's germline CDR1 is SEHNR and CDR2 FQNEAQ (reference sequence). CDR3 sequence reads: CASSWTTRDLTRRELFF. The CDR3 coding sequence is TGTGCCAGCAGCTGGACGACACGGGACTTAACCCGTCGGGAGCTGTTTTTT. The variable domain in full, completed from reference TRBV7-9 and TRBJ2-2, reads DTGVSQNPRHKITKRGQNVTFRCDPISEHNRLYWYRQTLGQGPEFLTYFQNEAQLEKSRLLSDRFSAERPKGSFSTLEIQRTEQGDSAMYLCASSWTTRDLTRRELFFGEGSRLTVL.

The J gene is TRBJ2-3, the V gene TRBV5-5; D gene ambiguous. Per the germline V gene, CDR1 is SGHKS and CDR2 is YYEKEE (reference sequence). The CDR3 spans 14 residues. V dropped 6 bases and J dropped 2 bases, with 13 bases sitting between them. CDR3 in amino acids: CASTTQPTTDTQYF. CDR3 DNA sequence: TGTGCCAGCACCACCCAGCCGACCACAGATACGCAGTATTTT.

J is TRBJ1-1 and V is TRBV2; D unresolved. Germline V gene data show CDR1 as SNHLY and CDR2 as FYNNEI. Trimming removed 5 bases from V and 3 bases from J, with 4 bases in between. CDR3 size: 11 residues. The DNA of the CDR3 is TGTGCCAGCAGTCAAGACACTGAAGCTTTCTTT. It encodes CASSQDTEAFF. Looking up the rest from reference TRBV2 and TRBJ1-1 gives the full variable domain: EPEVTQTPSHQVTQMGQEVILRCVPISNHLYFYWYRQILGQKVEFLVSFYNNEISEKSEIFDDQFSVERPDGSNFTLKIRSTKLEDSAMYFCASSQDTEAFFGQGTRLTVV.

The J gene is TRBJ2-1, the V gene TRBV19, with D maybe TRBD2 (5 bases). Germline V CDR1 and CDR2: LNHDA, SQIVND (reference sequence). The length of the CDR3 is 12 residues. V lost 5 bases and J 9 bases, leaving 11 bases between the germline ends. This CDR3 is CASSRLLGEQFF. CDR3 DNA sequence: TGTGCCAGTAGTCGGCTACTAGGTGAGCAGTTCTTC.

The rearrangement joins TRBV4-1 to TRBJ2-1; 9 bases agree with TRBD2. Germline trimming cut 0 bases from V and 4 bases from J; bases unmatched to any gene: 7. Germline V lookup: CDR1 MGHRA, CDR2 YSYEKL. CDR3 length: 17 amino acids. The CDR3 coding sequence is TGCGCCAGCAGCCAAGAAGGAAGCGGGGGGATATACAATGAGCAGTTCTTC. This gives the protein CASSQEGSGGIYNEQFF.

This chain joins TRBV27 and TRBJ2-2; D gene uncertain. The ends were cut back, 7 bases at V and 0 bases at J, with 6 bases in the middle. The CDR3 totals 13 residues. CDR1 and CDR2 from the germline V gene are MNHEY and SMNVEV (reference sequence). CDR3 DNA sequence: TGTGCCAGCATCGAGCCGAACACCGGGGAGCTGTTTTTT. It specifies CASIEPNTGELFF.

The J gene is TRBJ2-7, the V gene TRBV7-8; tentative D call: TRBD1 (6 bases). The CDR3 is 14 amino acids. Per germline, CDR1 SGHVS and CDR2 FQNEAQ. Trimming left V 1 base short and J 3 bases short, with 10 bases between. In DNA, the CDR3 is TGTGCCAGCAGCTTAGACCGGACAGACTACGAGCAGTACTTC. Protein product: CASSLDRTDYEQYF.

Relative to its sample, this clone is large. This chain links TRBV29-1 with TRBJ1-2; weak D call: TRBD1 (6 bases). Trimming stripped 6 bases from V and 7 bases from J, with 18 bases between. The germline V gene encodes CDR1 SQVTM and CDR2 ANQGSEA. The CDR3 totals 13 residues. The CDR3 bases are TGCAGCGTGGGGGCAACAGGTCTGGGTGGCTACACCTTC. Translated, it gives CSVGATGLGGYTF.

CDR3 in DNA: TGTGCCAGCAGCGTGAGAGACGCTTTAGGACTCACAGATACGCAGTATTTT. Protein product: CASSVRDALGLTDTQYF. The genes are TRBV9 and TRBJ2-3; D is possibly TRBD2 (5 bases). Looked up from germline, CDR1 is SGDLS and CDR2 is YYNGEE. The CDR3 has 17 residues. V was pared by 2 bases and J by 2 bases, with 18 bases between.

The chain recombines TRBV4-3 with TRBJ1-2, with a weak D call TRBD1 (5 bases). The CDR3 has 13 residues. The V end was cut by 4 bases, the J end by 6 bases, with 12 bases between. Germline loops: CDR1 LGHNA, CDR2 YSLEER. The CDR3: CASSPRGRDGYTF. CDR3 in DNA: TGCGCCAGCAGCCCCCGGGGCAGGGATGGCTACACCTTC.

The chain uses TRBV6-6 and TRBJ1-2; D call uncertain. The CDR3 is made up of 13 amino acids. V shed 8 bases and J shed 5 bases, with 15 bases lying between them. Germline CDR1 and CDR2: MNHNY and SVGAGI (reference sequence). CDR3 loop: CASLTPQVYGYTF. CDR3 nucleotide sequence: TGTGCCAGCCTGACCCCTCAGGTTTATGGCTACACCTTC.

The genes are TRBV15 and TRBJ1-2; maybe TRBD1 (6 bases). This CDR3 has 15 amino acids. Germline V gene data show CDR1 as LNHNV and CDR2 as YYDKDF (reference sequence). V lost 0 bases to trimming and J lost 14 bases, with 22 bases between them. This CDR3 reads CATSRDGRGGPLPTF. CDR3 DNA sequence: TGTGCCACCAGCAGAGATGGGAGAGGGGGGCCGTTACCGACCTTC. The complete variable domain, with remaining parts taken from reference TRBV15 and TRBJ1-2, reads DAMVIQNPRYQVTQFGKPVTLSCSQTLNHNVMYWYQQKSSQAPKLLFHYYDKDFNNEADTPDNFQSRRPNTSFCFLDIRSPGLGDTAMYLCATSRDGRGGPLPTFGSGTRLTVV.

This sequence joins TRBV5-1 and TRBJ2-2, with D perhaps TRBD1 (6 bases). The CDR3 is 13 amino acids. The V gene lost 4 bases and the J gene lost 6 bases, with 10 bases spanning the gap. Germline V CDR1 and CDR2: SGHRS, YFSETQ. CDR3 region: CASSPQGSGELFF. In DNA form, the CDR3 reads TGCGCCAGCAGCCCTCAGGGGTCCGGGGAGCTGTTTTTT.

This clone came up a few times. The rearrangement joins TRBV7-2 to TRBJ2-1; possibly TRBD2 for D (6 bases). CDR3 length equals 15 residues. Germline V gives CDR1 SGHTA, CDR2 FQGNSA. Trimming took off 2 bases at V and 4 bases at J, with 12 bases between the two ends. CDR3 loop: CASSLSSGYYNEQFF. CDR3 sequence (DNA): TGTGCCAGCAGCTTAAGTAGCGGTTATTACAATGAGCAGTTCTTC.

V is TRBV5-4 and J is TRBJ2-3; D unclear. The V gene lost 4 bases and the J gene lost 2 bases, with 5 bases spanning the gap. The CDR3 sequence is 12 residues long. CDR1 is SGHNT, CDR2 YYREEE, per germline (reference sequence). The DNA of the CDR3 is TGTGCCAGCAGCCACCCCACAGATACGCAGTATTTT. It is translated as CASSHPTDTQYF.

V is TRBV7-3 and J is TRBJ1-6, with a weak D call TRBD1 (5 bases). The V and J ends lost 0 bases and 9 bases respectively, with 9 bases between them. The CDR3 runs to 14 residues. Germline loops: CDR1 SGHTA, CDR2 FQGTGA. In DNA form, the CDR3 reads TGTGCCAGCAGCTTAACGGGACCGGGTTCACCCCTCCACTTT. Protein sequence: CASSLTGPGSPLHF.

This chain connects TRBV10-3 to TRBJ1-2; D may be TRBD1 (5 bases). Germline CDR1 ENHRY, CDR2 SYGVKD. This CDR3 comprises 16 residues. Between the trimmed V and J ends, which lost 7 bases and 3 bases, there was a span of 21 bases. The CDR3 region has the DNA TGTGCCATCACTTCTGGACGGGACTTTACGGACTATGGCTACACCTTC. It is translated as CAITSGRDFTDYGYTF.

This chain connects TRBV7-8 to TRBJ2-5; 7 bases match TRBD2. The CDR3 extends over 13 amino acids. Unmatched junction bases numbered 6, after V lost 6 bases and J lost 5 bases. Germline values: CDR1 SGHVS, CDR2 FQNEAQ. The CDR3 here is CASRHGGWETQYF. The CDR3 region has the DNA TGTGCCAGCAGACACGGGGGGTGGGAGACCCAGTACTTC.

V and J are TRBV30 and TRBJ2-1; the D is unclear. CDR1 GTSNPN and CDR2 SVGIG come from the germline V gene (reference sequence). This CDR3 is 14 amino acids long. Trimming left V 0 bases short and J 2 bases short, with 8 bases between. The CDR3 sequence is CAWSVDITYNEQFF. DNA of the CDR3: TGTGCCTGGAGTGTTGATATTACCTACAATGAGCAGTTCTTC.

The chain carries TRBV5-1 and TRBJ1-1, with 11 positions matching TRBD1. This CDR3 spans 16 amino acids. Germline lookup yields CDR1 SGHRS and CDR2 YFSETQ. V trimming: 0 bases; J trimming: 4 bases; junction bases outside the gene matches: 5. CDR3: CASSLGFGTGGTEAFF. CDR3 nucleotide sequence: TGCGCCAGCAGCTTGGGGTTCGGGACAGGGGGCACTGAAGCTTTCTTT.

The chain has TRBV7-2 and TRBJ2-1; D tentatively reads TRBD1 or TRBD2 (5 bases each). The CDR3 consists of 14 residues. Germline V gene sequence: CDR1 SGHTA, CDR2 FQGNSA. Between the trimmed V and J ends, which lost 8 bases and 2 bases, there was a span of 13 bases. The CDR3 reads CASRPQGAYNEQFF. The CDR3 DNA follows: TGTGCCAGCCGACCGCAGGGAGCCTACAATGAGCAGTTCTTC.